The TCR beta chain under discussion was sequenced for a study of cytomegalovirus exposure and HLA in healthy donors. Notes on the study in general: Most TCR sequences were uncommon, yet certain public TCRs appeared in many donors.

Notes on this clone: No antigen is known for it.

The donors were in the roughly 130-subject validation cohort; that cohort was separate from the approximately 730-subject first cohort. This CDR3 has 13 residues. Germline lookup yields CDR1 SQVTM and CDR2 ANQGSEA. V was clipped by 6 bases and J by 5 bases; unmatched bases: 8. Profiled with immunoSEQ multiplex PCR; TCRdb holds only in-frame clones, not every one. The data contain about 160,000 clones, 88% of them seen just once; the ten biggest clones take up 2.5% to 3.5%. The specimen sequenced was PBMCs. The source of this sequence is a man aged 18 to 29 in good health and CMV-seronegative. The V gene is TRBV29-1, the J gene TRBJ2-7; TRBD2 matches 9 bases. The CDR3 spells CSVTGTSLNEQYF. For the CDR3, the DNA is TGCAGCGTCACCGGGACTAGCTTAAACGAGCAGTACTTC.